This T cell receptor beta chain was found in a study of blood T cell repertoires in COVID-19. Study overall: From the United States, Italy and Spain came samples of acute and convalescent COVID-19.

Trimming took off 5 bases at V and 3 bases at J, with 14 bases between the two ends. Germline V gives CDR1 LNHDA, CDR2 SQIVND (reference sequence). This CDR3 has 14 amino acids. Profiling relied on immunoSEQ multiplex PCR, and the TCRdb table lists in-frame clones only, not all of them. Of about 120,000 clones detected, around 80% appear once; the ten largest clones hold 5.9%. The sequence derives from a man at least 80 years old with active or convalescent COVID-19. The chain recombines TRBV19 with TRBJ2-7; maybe TRBD1 (5 bases). The material sequenced was peripheral blood. The DNA for the CDR3 is TGTGCCAGTAGTGACAATCCACAGGTCTACGAGCAGTACTTC. Its protein is CASSDNPQVYEQYF.